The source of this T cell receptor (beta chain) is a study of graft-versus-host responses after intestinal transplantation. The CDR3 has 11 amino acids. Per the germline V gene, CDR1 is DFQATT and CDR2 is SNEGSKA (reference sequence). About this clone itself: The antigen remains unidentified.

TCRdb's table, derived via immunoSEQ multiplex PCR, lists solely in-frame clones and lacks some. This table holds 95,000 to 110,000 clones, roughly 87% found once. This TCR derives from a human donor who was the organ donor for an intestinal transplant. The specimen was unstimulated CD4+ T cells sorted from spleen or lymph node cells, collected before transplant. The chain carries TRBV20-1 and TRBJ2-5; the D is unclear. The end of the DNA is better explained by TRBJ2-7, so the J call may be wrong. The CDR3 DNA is TGCAGCGCACCCCTTCAGTACGAGCAGTACTTC. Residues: CSAPLQYEQYF.